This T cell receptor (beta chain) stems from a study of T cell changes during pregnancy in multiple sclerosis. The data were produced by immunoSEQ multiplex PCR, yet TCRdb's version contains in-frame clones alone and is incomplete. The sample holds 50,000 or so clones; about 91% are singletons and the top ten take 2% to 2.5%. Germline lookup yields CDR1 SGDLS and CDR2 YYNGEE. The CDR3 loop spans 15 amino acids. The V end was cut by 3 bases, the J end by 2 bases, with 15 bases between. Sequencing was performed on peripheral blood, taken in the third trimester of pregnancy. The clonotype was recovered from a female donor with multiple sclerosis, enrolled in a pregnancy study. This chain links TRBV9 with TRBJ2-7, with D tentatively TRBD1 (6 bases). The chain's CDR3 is CASSGQERFPYEQYF. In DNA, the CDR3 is TGTGCCAGCAGCGGACAGGAAAGGTTTCCCTACGAGCAGTACTTC.